Sequencing of this T cell receptor (beta chain) was carried out in a study of shared clonotypes between healthy human individuals. As for this clone: In the same sample, other DNA sequences code for this CDR3.

The CDR3 is 12 residues long. V gave up 1 base and J gave up 5 bases, with 2 bases separating them. In germline, CDR1 is SEHNR, CDR2 FQNEAQ (reference sequence). As originally analysed: There were no quality scores in the junction-only immunoSEQ sequences, so filtering differed. Repertoires were generated with immunoSEQ multiplex PCR, while TCRdb's copy carries only in-frame clones and drops some. V and J calls and clone size are as listed in that table; D and trimming were resolved from the DNA. The sample includes roughly 2.6 million clones, more than 90% of them seen just once. J is TRBJ2-2 and V is TRBV7-9; D ambiguous. Sequencing was done on a sample of naive CD4+ T cells sorted from blood. Subset meaning: CD45RA+ positively selected. The source is a man aged 18 to 29 in good health. CDR3 residues: CASSLGTGELFF. CDR3 nucleotide sequence: TGTGCCAGCAGCTTAGGAACCGGGGAGCTGTTTTTT.